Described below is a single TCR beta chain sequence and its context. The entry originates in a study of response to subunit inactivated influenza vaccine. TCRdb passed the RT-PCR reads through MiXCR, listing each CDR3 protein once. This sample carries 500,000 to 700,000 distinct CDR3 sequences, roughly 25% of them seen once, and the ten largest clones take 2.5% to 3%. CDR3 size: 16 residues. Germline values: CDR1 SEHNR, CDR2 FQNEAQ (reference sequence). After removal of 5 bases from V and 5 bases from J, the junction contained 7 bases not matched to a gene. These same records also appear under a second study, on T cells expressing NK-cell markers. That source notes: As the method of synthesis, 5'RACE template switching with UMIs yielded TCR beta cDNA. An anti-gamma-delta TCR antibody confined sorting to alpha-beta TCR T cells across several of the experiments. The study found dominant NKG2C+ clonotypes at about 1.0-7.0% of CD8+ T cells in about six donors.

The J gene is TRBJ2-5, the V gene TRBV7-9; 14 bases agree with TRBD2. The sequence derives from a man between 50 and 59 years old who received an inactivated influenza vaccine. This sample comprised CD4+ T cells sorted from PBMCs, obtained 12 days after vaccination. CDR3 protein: CASSQGTSGRGETQYF. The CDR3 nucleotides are TGTGCCAGCAGCCAGGGGACTAGCGGGAGAGGGGAGACCCAGTACTTC. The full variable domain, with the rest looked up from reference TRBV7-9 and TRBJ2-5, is DTGVSQNPRHKITKRGQNVTFRCDPISEHNRLYWYRQTLGQGPEFLTYFQNEAQLEKSRLLSDRFSAERPKGSFSTLEIQRTEQGDSAMYLCASSQGTSGRGETQYFGPGTRLLVL.